This T cell receptor (beta chain) emerged from a study of Graves' ophthalmopathy and Graves' hyperthyroidism. Scientists amplified the TCR beta CDR3 regions from RNA transcripts. Second-round multiplex PCR followed a first-round RT-PCR using HTBI primers. One entry per CDR3 protein results from TCRdb running MiXCR on the multiplex PCR reads. The sample carries roughly 410,000 distinct CDR3 sequences, roughly 15% recorded once. Hyperthyroidism in these 18- to 65-year-old patients was newly diagnosed, lasting under 2 months. If patients had other autoimmune diseases, uncontrolled infections, pregnancy or lactation, they were excluded. A diagnosis was made from clinical symptoms together with serum thyroxine, TRAb, thyroid ultrasound and orbital computed tomography. Someone took the PBMCs out of 10 ml of fresh peripheral blood. Trimming removed 2 bases from V and 2 bases from J, with 10 bases in between. The CDR3 length is 14 residues. Germline V CDR1 and CDR2: SGHAT, FQNNGV.

This clonotype was seen many times. V gene TRBV11-2 combines with J gene TRBJ2-7; weak D call: TRBD1 (6 bases). This receptor was taken from a woman between 18 and 30 years old with stable Graves' hyperthyroidism. What was sequenced was peripheral blood. For the CDR3, the DNA is TGTGCCAGCAGCTTAAGACAGGCGGCCTACGAGCAGTACTTC. This encodes CASSLRQAAYEQYF.